This is a list of T cell receptor beta chains from one sample in a study of T cells after yellow fever vaccination. TCRdb used MiXCR to reprocess the 5' RACE reads, holding one entry per CDR3 protein. The sample includes roughly 320,000 distinct CDR3 sequences, roughly 10% of them seen just once. The source was CD4+ T cells sorted from PBMCs, collected 45 days after the yellow fever booster vaccination. All receptors derive from a man aged 18 to 35 who received the YFV17D yellow fever vaccine. Both conserved end residues are part of each CDR3. The D gene is left open where the match is weak. Part of the rows lack a size; the others show once, few, many or a class for expanded clones.

cdr3_aa	cdr3_nt	d_call	j_call	v_call	cdr3_length	clone_size
CASSEVVRQPQHF	TGTGCCAGCAGTGAAGTTGTCCGACAGCCCCAGCATTTT	.	TRBJ1-5	TRBV2	13	.
CASSRGSGSYNEQFF	TGTGCCAGCAGCCGGGGGAGCGGCTCCTACAATGAGCAGTTCTTC	.	TRBJ2-1	TRBV7-3	15	.
CASSQPRGQGTGEQYF	TGTGCCAGCAGTCAGCCGCGAGGGCAGGGGACAGGCGAGCAGTACTTC	TRBD1	TRBJ2-7	TRBV12-3/TRBV12-4	16	.
CASSYPTDTQYF	TGTGCCAGCAGTTACCCCACAGATACGCAGTATTTT	.	TRBJ2-3	TRBV6-2/TRBV6-3	12	few
CSLPNRDGNTEAFF	TGCAGTCTTCCAAACCGGGACGGCAACACTGAAGCTTTCTTT	.	TRBJ1-1	TRBV20-1	14	many
CASSPPEGLNTEAFF	TGCGCCAGCAGCCCCCCTGAGGGATTGAACACTGAAGCTTTCTTT	.	TRBJ1-1	TRBV5-1	15	few
CASTGRGQGSLNEQFF	TGCGCCAGCACCGGACGGGGACAGGGGAGTCTCAATGAGCAGTTCTTC	TRBD1	TRBJ2-1	TRBV10-2	16	many
CASSSGQSTGELFF	TGTGCCAGCAGTTCTGGACAGTCCACCGGGGAGCTGTTTTTT	.	TRBJ2-2	TRBV6-5	14	few
CASSLGTVSQYF	TGTGCCAGCAGCTTAGGCACAGTTTCGCAGTATTTT	.	TRBJ2-3	TRBV11-2	12	.
CASSQDQWGSSYNEQFF	TGTGCCAGCAGCCAAGATCAGTGGGGTAGCTCCTACAATGAGCAGTTCTTC	.	TRBJ2-1	TRBV4-2	17	.
CSARVGGANTEAFF	TGCAGTGCTAGAGTCGGGGGCGCCAACACTGAAGCTTTCTTT	.	TRBJ1-1	TRBV20-1	14	many
CASSQEIQGVGYNSPLHF	TGCGCCAGCAGCCAAGAAATCCAGGGAGTTGGATATAATTCACCCCTCCACTTT	.	TRBJ1-6	TRBV4-3	18	few
CASSLAGTGNTGELFF	TGCGCCAGCAGCTTGGCCGGGACAGGGAACACCGGGGAGCTGTTTTTT	TRBD1	TRBJ2-2	TRBV5-1	16	many
CASSSNEGASNTF	TGTGCCAGCAGCTCCAACGAAGGAGCCAGCAACACCTTC	.	TRBJ1-2	TRBV7-6	13	few
CASSVNSDNTEAFF	TGTGCCAGCAGCGTAAACTCAGATAACACTGAAGCTTTCTTT	.	TRBJ1-1	TRBV9	14	.
CSALESLGYNEQFF	TGCAGTGCCCTGGAATCGCTCGGGTACAATGAGCAGTTCTTC	.	TRBJ2-1	TRBV20-1	14	.
CATCETQYF	TGTGCCACCTGTGAGACCCAGTACTTC	.	TRBJ2-5	TRBV27	9	few
CASSRRVGRFGPTNEKLFF	TGTGCCAGCAGCCGCCGCGTCGGCAGGTTCGGACCAACTAATGAAAAACTGTTTTTT	.	TRBJ1-4	TRBV27	19	few
CASMGRTGGYEQYF	TGTGCCAGCATGGGGCGGACCGGTGGCTACGAGCAGTACTTC	.	TRBJ2-7	TRBV2	14	.
CASSEGLWNSPLHF	TGTGCCAGCAGTGAGGGATTGTGGAATTCACCCCTCCACTTT	.	TRBJ1-6	TRBV9	14	few
CASSQDRVENSPLHF	TGTGCCAGCAGTCAAGACAGGGTAGAAAATTCACCCCTCCACTTT	TRBD1	TRBJ1-6	TRBV7-2	15	few
CASRVGAGELFF	TGCGCCAGCAGAGTGGGCGCCGGGGAGCTGTTTTTT	.	TRBJ2-2	TRBV5-1	12	.
CASSPIERGSYEQYF	TGCGCCAGCAGCCCGATTGAGCGGGGCTCCTACGAGCAGTACTTC	TRBD2	TRBJ2-7	TRBV5-1	15	.
CAISEGGGGNQPQHF	TGTGCCATCAGTGAGGGAGGGGGAGGCAATCAGCCCCAGCATTTT	.	TRBJ1-5	TRBV10-3	15	.
CASSPRSSNRGSGANVLTF	TGTGCCAGCTCACCAAGAAGCTCAAACAGGGGCTCTGGGGCCAACGTCCTGACTTTC	TRBD1	TRBJ2-6	TRBV18	19	.
CASNSGVGETQYF	TGCGCCAGCAACTCAGGGGTGGGGGAGACCCAGTACTTC	.	TRBJ2-5	TRBV10-2	13	.
CASSVDRGTYGYTF	TGTGCCAGTAGTGTGGACAGGGGGACCTATGGCTACACCTTC	TRBD1	TRBJ1-2	TRBV19	14	.
CASTPGGTGGREQYF	TGTGCCAGCACCCCCGGCGGGACAGGGGGCAGAGAGCAGTACTTC	TRBD1	TRBJ2-7	TRBV7-2	15	.
CASSGGGGLSYNEQFF	TGTGCCAGCAGTGGAGGGGGGGGCCTCTCCTACAATGAGCAGTTCTTC	.	TRBJ2-1	TRBV6-1	16	.
CASSPTGASGIQYF	TGTGCCAGCAGCCCGACAGGGGCGTCTGGCATTCAGTACTTC	TRBD1	TRBJ2-4	TRBV4-2	14	many
CSGGQGSGANVLTF	TGCAGTGGGGGTCAGGGCTCTGGGGCCAACGTCCTGACTTTC	.	TRBJ2-6	TRBV20-1	14	many
CASSPIEGFEYSPLHF	TGTGCCAGCAGTCCAATAGAAGGGTTCGAGTATTCACCCCTCCACTTT	.	TRBJ1-6	TRBV6-6	16	few
CASSLDWGTEAFF	TGTGCCAGCAGCTTAGATTGGGGTACTGAAGCTTTCTTT	.	TRBJ1-1	TRBV11-2	13	.
CASRLAQTPNEQFF	TGTGCCAGCAGACTAGCACAGACACCCAATGAGCAGTTCTTC	.	TRBJ2-1	TRBV7-2	14	.
CASRTVSGNTIYF	TGTGCCAGTAGGACAGTCTCTGGAAACACCATATATTTT	.	TRBJ1-3	TRBV19	13	.
CASSDQGTPQHF	TGTGCCAGCAGCGACCAAGGGACACCCCAGCATTTT	.	TRBJ1-5	TRBV7-8	12	many
CASSYSRGSFEAFF	TGTGCCAGCAGTTACTCGAGGGGCAGCTTTGAAGCTTTCTTT	.	TRBJ1-1	TRBV6-5	14	few
CASSTGNGYTF	TGTGCCAGCAGTACAGGGAATGGCTACACCTTC	.	TRBJ1-2	TRBV12-3/TRBV12-4	11	.
CASSLSGGGTERTDTQYF	TGTGCCAGCAGCCTCTCCGGAGGTGGGACTGAACGCACAGATACGCAGTATTTT	.	TRBJ2-3	TRBV4-2	18	.
CASSSGPLRAYNSPLHF	TGTGCCAGCAGTTCAGGACCGCTCAGGGCCTATAATTCACCCCTCCACTTT	.	TRBJ1-6	TRBV6-1	17	few
CASRSGGLVEKLFF	TGTGCCAGCAGGTCAGGGGGATTAGTTGAAAAACTGTTTTTT	TRBD1	TRBJ1-4	TRBV12-3/TRBV12-4	14	few
CASSPLTPARPYEQYF	TGTGCCAGCTCGCCATTAACTCCGGCGAGACCCTACGAGCAGTACTTC	.	TRBJ2-7	TRBV18	16	few
CASSSRTTWALGYTF	TGTGCCAGCAGCTCCAGGACTACCTGGGCGTTGGGCTACACCTTC	.	TRBJ1-2	TRBV7-2	15	.
CASSPGLAGGVNEQFF	TGTGCCAGCAGCCCTGGACTAGCGGGGGGGGTCAATGAGCAGTTCTTC	TRBD2	TRBJ2-1	TRBV3-1	16	.
CASSLFDRNTEAFF	TGTGCCAGCAGCTTGTTCGACAGAAACACTGAAGCTTTCTTT	.	TRBJ1-1	TRBV5-4	14	.
CASSFGQGIGETQYF	TGTGCCAGCAGCTTCGGACAGGGGATAGGGGAGACCCAGTACTTC	TRBD1	TRBJ2-5	TRBV7-9	15	few
CAIRETGDTGYTF	TGTGCCATCAGGGAGACAGGGGATACTGGCTACACCTTC	TRBD1	TRBJ1-2	TRBV10-3	13	.
CASSQQLANPGELFF	TGCGCCAGCAGCCAGCAACTAGCGAACCCCGGGGAGCTGTTTTTT	TRBD2	TRBJ2-2	TRBV4-3	15	few
CASSRRLADSTDTQYF	TGTGCCAGCAGCCGAAGACTAGCGGATAGCACAGATACGCAGTATTTT	TRBD2	TRBJ2-3	TRBV7-2	16	many
CASSFGYSGANVLTF	TGTGCCAGCAGCTTCGGTTATTCTGGGGCCAACGTCCTGACTTTC	.	TRBJ2-6	TRBV7-9	15	.
CASADRGSYTF	TGTGCCAGCGCGGACAGGGGTAGCTACACCTTC	TRBD1	TRBJ1-2	TRBV12-3/TRBV12-4	11	few
CASRDRGLTDTQYF	TGCGCCAGCAGGGACAGGGGGTTGACAGATACGCAGTATTTT	TRBD1	TRBJ2-3	TRBV4-1	14	many
CASSWGDRGHQETQYF	TGTGCCAGCAGTTGGGGGGACAGGGGGCATCAAGAGACCCAGTACTTC	TRBD1	TRBJ2-5	TRBV12-3/TRBV12-4	16	few
CASSQTPLGFYGYTF	TGCGCCAGCAGCCAAACACCCCTCGGTTTCTATGGCTACACCTTC	.	TRBJ1-2	TRBV5-1	15	.